The clone carrying this T cell receptor beta chain was counted between two and nine times. V was pared by 3 bases and J by 0 bases, with 8 bases between. The CDR3 has 14 residues. The V gene's germline CDR1 is SGHTA and CDR2 FQGNSA. Every isolated RNA sample was fully reverse transcribed, so sequencing captured expressed TCRB transcripts. Only in-frame clones appear in the TCRdb table, and some are missing; sequencing was by immunoSEQ multiplex PCR. The sample holds 620,000 or so clones; around 15% are singletons and the top ten take approximately 0.093%. The data stem from a study of beta chain features in type 1 diabetes.

V is TRBV7-2 and J is TRBJ1-2; the D is unclear. The sequence derives from a man aged 18-30 years in good health. Sequenced sample: naive CD4+ T cells from blood. CDR3 sequence (DNA): TGTGCCAGCAGCTTCGGGAAGTCTAACTATGGCTACACCTTC. Amino acids: CASSFGKSNYGYTF.